The entry that follows covers one T cell receptor (beta chain) sequence. This sample stems from a study of shared clonotypes between healthy human individuals. This CDR3 spans 15 amino acids. Germline V CDR1 and CDR2: SEHNR, FQNEAQ (reference sequence). The V segment lost 3 bases and the J segment 8 bases; nucleotides outside the gene matches: 9. The protocol was immunoSEQ multiplex PCR, while the TCRdb copy is restricted to in-frame clones and leaves out a portion. Of around 1.4 million clones detected, just under 99% appear once; the ten largest clones hold approximately 0.4%. Material for sequencing was naive CD4+ T cells sorted from blood. The sample's subset: CD45RA+ positively selected. This TCR was sampled from a man in his thirties or forties in good health. The gene calls are TRBV7-9 and TRBJ2-1; the match to TRBD1 covers 8 bases. This CDR3 is CASSFRTGGRDEQFF. The DNA of the CDR3 is TGTGCCAGCAGCTTCCGAACAGGGGGAAGGGATGAGCAGTTCTTC.